What follows is one T cell receptor (beta chain) and its context. No cognate antigen has been identified for it. No per-base quality is available; no much larger clone lies one base away. In the prospective study, participants were roughly 18 to 95 years old, resided in 24 geographic areas of the United States, and were enrolled through a virtual design. Cohort assignment in the prospective study relied on participant-reported clinical history from a screening survey and a study questionnaire. Recovered participants in ImmuneRACE Cohort 3 were defined by two consecutive negative NP/OP PCR tests, clearance by a healthcare professional, or resolution of symptoms. Mobile phlebotomists in the prospective study collected whole blood, serum and a nasopharyngeal or oropharyngeal swab from every participant. Participants in the prospective study had the option to provide additional blood draws and questionnaires over an approximately 2-month period. Before DNA extraction, prospective study blood samples were shipped either frozen or at room temperature.

TCRbeta CDR3 regions were amplified from genomic DNA by means of the immunoSEQ Assay, a bias-controlled multiplex PCR. Per the authors' processing: The number of nucleated cells in each sample was estimated by amplification of reference gene primers within the assay. To quantify the absolute abundance of each unique TCRbeta CDR3 rearrangement, sequence reads were collapsed and filtered. For each sample, productive Simpson clonality was calculated as the square root of Simpson's diversity index across productive rearrangements. Sourced from immuneACCESS, this table was stored by TCRdb with only in-frame sequences that have V and J called. A share of the clones is absent; for the studies checked, an unresolved V gene accounts for under half, and the remainder has no known explanation. V, J and clone size were drawn from that table, and D and trimming were deduced from the DNA. Recorded for this sample are under 450,000 clones; roughly 87% of them occurred a single time. Around 3% of the sample belongs to the ten largest clones.

This record comes from a study of blood T cell repertoires in COVID-19 (TCRdb year 2020). About the full investigation: The collaborator samples originated in the United States, Italy and Spain and spanned the acute and convalescent phases of COVID-19. The prospective study material was composed of cDNA or gDNA derived from T cells, B-cell-depleted T cells, or PBMCs. The dataset comprised deeply sampled blood TCRbeta repertoires from subjects exposed to, actively infected with, or recovered from COVID-19. The repertoires were made available in a free public database intended to serve as a resource for research on the immune response to SARS-CoV-2. The samples were drawn from the first 160 participants of the ongoing ImmuneRACE study and from 950 to 1,500 subjects provided by 6 global collaborators. Sample metadata almost always included a de-identified subject ID, COVID-19 status, age in years and sex. HLA class I and class II types, where available, came from metadata supplied by the sample provider rather than from assay-based typing. Broader findings and caveats from the paper: How much clinical and demographic metadata was included differed by source and by participant, and the metadata was provided uncurated.

The CDR3 holds 15 amino acids from the cysteine to the phenylalanine. Just CDR3 DNA is preserved here, 45 bases in frame from base 1. V is pruned by 6 bases and J by 6 bases, leaving 13 bases of the junction without a gene match. From a lookup of the germline V gene (reference sequence), CDR1 and CDR2 are SEHNR and FQNEAQ. The V and J genes are TRBV7-9 and TRBJ1-1; 7 bases in the junction line up with TRBD1. This TCR came from a woman under 40 who had recovered from COVID-19. Source material: PBMCs or T cells enriched from blood (not recorded which). The CDR3 protein is CASSPLQGMVSEAFF. Here is the DNA: TGTGCCAGCAGTCCATTACAGGGGATGGTCTCTGAAGCTTTCTTT.